This T cell receptor (beta chain) comes out of a study of OX40 agonist ivuxolimab in advanced cancers. J lost 5 bases, V lost 1 base, and 9 bases had no gene match. Germline V CDR1 and CDR2: MGHRA, YSYEKL. The CDR3 runs to 16 residues. Clones were sequenced by immunoSEQ multiplex PCR, and TCRdb holds only the in-frame ones, with some missing. The sample lists tens of thousands of clones, approximately 88% occurring once. Study outcomes and limitations: Dosing at 0.1 to 3.0 mg/kg was accompanied by clonal expansion of CD4+ and CD8+ blood T cells by week 6.

This clone was seen a single time. No antigen is known for it. Enrollment shut out patients with autoimmune disease history or systemic immunosuppression. The receptor was derived from an adult with an advanced solid tumor such as melanoma, head and neck, liver or kidney cancer. This chain connects TRBV4-1 to TRBJ1-2; TRBD1 matches 8 bases. Sequencing was performed on CD4+ or CD8+ T cells sorted from blood, taken in a trial of the OX40 agonist ivuxolimab. CDR3 sequence reads: CASSQGVWTGPYGYTF. The CDR3 coding sequence is TGCGCCAGCAGCCAAGGGGTTTGGACAGGGCCATATGGCTACACCTTC.